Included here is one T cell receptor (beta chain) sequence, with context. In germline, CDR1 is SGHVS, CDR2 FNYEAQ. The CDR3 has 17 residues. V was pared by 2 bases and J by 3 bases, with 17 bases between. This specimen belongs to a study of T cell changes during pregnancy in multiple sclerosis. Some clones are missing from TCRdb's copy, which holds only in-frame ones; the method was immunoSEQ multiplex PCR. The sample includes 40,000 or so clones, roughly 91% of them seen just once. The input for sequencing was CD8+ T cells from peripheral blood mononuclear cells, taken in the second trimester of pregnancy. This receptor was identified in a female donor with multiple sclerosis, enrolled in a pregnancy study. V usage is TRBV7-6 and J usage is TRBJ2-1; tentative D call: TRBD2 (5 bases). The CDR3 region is CASSLKRAEALYNEQFF. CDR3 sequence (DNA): TGTGCCAGCAGCTTAAAGCGAGCGGAGGCCCTCTACAATGAGCAGTTCTTC. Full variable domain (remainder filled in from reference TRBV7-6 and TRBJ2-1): GAGVSQSPRYKVTKRGQDVALRCDPISGHVSLYWYRQALGQGPEFLTYFNYEAQQDKSGLPNDRFSAERPEGSISTLTIQRTEQRDSAMYRCASSLKRAEALYNEQFFGPGTRLTVL.